Below are 23 T cell receptor beta chains sequenced from a single sample in a study of T cell clonality in common variable immunodeficiency. Clones were read by immunoSEQ multiplex PCR, and TCRdb kept only the in-frame ones, dropping some. Reported are some 60,000 clones, none seen only once; the ten largest carry roughly 1.7%. The sequenced sample consisted of peripheral blood mononuclear cells. These receptors were obtained from a person between 18 and 70 years old in good health.

There are many counts of this clone. The read ends 3 residues early relative to the CDR3; the germline J gene fills the gap. The chain links TRBV5-4 to TRBJ2-5; TRBD2 aligns across 10 bases. The J segment lost 5 bases and the V segment lost 0 bases, leaving 7 bases of the junction unmatched. The CDR3 extends over 16 amino acids. The germline V gene has CDR1 SGHNT and CDR2 YYREEE (reference sequence). The sequenced CDR3 bases are TGTGCCAGCAGCTTGGGGCTAGCGGGAGCGGGGGAGACC. The encoded protein is CASSLGLAGAGET. The complete CDR3 sequence is CASSLGLAGAGETQYF.

The sample holds many counts of this clone. The read terminates 3 residues ahead of where the CDR3 ends, so the germline J gene completes it. V is TRBV5-8 and J is TRBJ2-6, with D perhaps matching TRBD1 (5 bases). Per the germline V gene, CDR1 is SGHTS and CDR2 is YDEGEE. The CDR3 sequence is 15 residues long. The V gene lost 1 base and the J gene lost 8 bases, with 13 bases spanning the gap. CDR3 sequence: CASSLSDKNTNVLTF. Incomplete CDR3 DNA: TGTGCCAGCAGCTTGTCGGACAAGAATACCAACGTC.

This clone was detected ten times or more. The read terminates 3 residues before the CDR3 end, so the remaining end is supplied by the germline J gene. The rearrangement joins TRBV5-1 to TRBJ1-1; D is possibly TRBD1 (5 bases). From germline, CDR1 is SGHRS and CDR2 YFSETQ. Trimming removed 5 bases from V and 4 bases from J, with 12 bases in between. The CDR3 is 13 amino acids. The CDR3 region is CASSLDSFTEAFF. The sequenced CDR3 bases are TGCGCCAGCAGTCTTGACAGTTTCACTGAA.

This clone was recorded many times. The read ends 3 residues before the CDR3 terminus; that terminus is restored from the germline J gene. V gene TRBV29-1 combines with J gene TRBJ1-1, with D possibly TRBD1 on 6 matching bases. Deletions cut 6 bases from V and 1 base from J, with 15 bases between. In germline, CDR1 is SQVTM, CDR2 ANQGSEA. The CDR3 is 14 amino acids. CDR3 sequence reads: CSVMGGGRNTEAFF. The sequenced CDR3 bases are TGCAGCGTGATGGGCGGGGGGCGGAACACTGAA. Combining the CDR3 with reference TRBV29-1 and TRBJ1-1 gives the whole variable domain SAVISQKPSRDICQRGTSLTIQCQVDSQVTMMFWYRQQPGQSLTLIATANQGSEATYESGFVIDKFPISRPNLTFSTLTVSNMSPEDSSIYLCSVMGGGRNTEAFFGQGTRLTVV.

Ten or more counts support this clone. The read is 3 residues too short to cover the CDR3 end, so that end is filled in from the germline J gene. The genes are TRBV18 and TRBJ2-3; TRBD2 aligns across 9 bases. Trimming took 2 bases from V and 6 from J; bases not matched to a gene: 6. The germline V gene encodes CDR1 KGHSH and CDR2 LQKENI. The CDR3 extends over 15 amino acids. The part of the CDR3 DNA that was read is TGTGCCAGCTCACCAATAGCGGGAGTGGCGGATACG. Encoded protein: CASSPIAGVADT. The whole CDR3 protein is CASSPIAGVADTQYF. Supplemented by reference TRBV18 and TRBJ2-3, the full variable domain reads NAGVMQNPRHLVRRRGQEARLRCSPMKGHSHVYWYRQLPEEGLKFMVYLQKENIIDESGMPKERFSAEFPKEGPSILRIQQVVRGDSAAYFCASSPIAGVADTQYFGPGTRLTVL.

This clone was seen ten or more times. Sequencing ends 3 residues short of the CDR3 end; the germline J gene provides the rest. This chain links TRBV18 with TRBJ2-1, with 8 bases fitting TRBD2. The CDR3 consists of 15 residues. Germline trimming cut 2 bases from V and 7 bases from J; bases unmatched to any gene: 7. The V gene's germline CDR1 is KGHSH and CDR2 LQKENI. Partial CDR3 DNA: TGTGCCAGCTCACCATCGAGCGGGAGTAAGAATGAG. Encoded protein: CASSPSSGSKNE. The full CDR3 reads CASSPSSGSKNEQFF.

The sample holds a few counts of this clone. The read comes to an end 3 residues before the CDR3 does, leaving the germline J gene to fill in the end. The V and J genes are TRBV20-1 and TRBJ2-1; 10 bases line up with TRBD2. The CDR3 runs to 15 residues. In germline, CDR1 is DFQATT, CDR2 SNEGSKA (reference sequence). Trimming at V came to 3 bases and at J to 4 bases, leaving 6 bases not matched to a gene. The CDR3 DNA, read in part, is TGCAGTGCTAGTTCACTAGCGGGAATGTACAATGAG. Protein: CSASSLAGMYNE. The whole CDR3 sequence reads CSASSLAGMYNEQFF.

This clone was counted many times. Read coverage stops 3 residues before the CDR3 terminus; the germline J gene supplies the remainder. The chain joins TRBV5-1 to TRBJ1-4; 8 nucleotides match TRBD1. Per the germline V gene, CDR1 is SGHRS and CDR2 is YFSETQ. CDR3 size: 15 residues. The J segment lost 8 bases and the V segment lost 1 base, leaving 7 bases of the junction unmatched. CDR3 bases read: TGCGCCAGCAGCTTGTTGCAGGGGGCAGGGGAAAAA. Its translation: CASSLLQGAGEK. The entire CDR3 sequence reads CASSLLQGAGEKLFF.

This clone occurred many times. The CDR3 end falls 3 residues outside the read, so it is completed with the germline J gene. This chain connects TRBV18 to TRBJ2-2, with D possibly being TRBD1 (6 bases). V was pared by 2 bases and J by 7 bases, with 11 bases between. The CDR3 consists of 14 residues. The V gene's germline CDR1 is KGHSH and CDR2 LQKENI. CDR3: CASSPWTVNGELFF. CDR3 DNA (partial): TGTGCCAGCTCACCATGGACAGTCAACGGGGAG.

Ten or more counts support this clone. CDR3 protein: CSAREGQGNEKLFF. The part of the CDR3 DNA that was read is TGCAGTGCTAGAGAAGGCCAGGGGAATGAAAAG. J is TRBJ2-2 and V is TRBV20-1; D perhaps matches TRBD1 (6 bases). The read gets to within 3 residues of the CDR3 end, and the germline J gene fills in the rest. The CDR3 consists of 14 residues. Germline-derived CDR1 and CDR2 are DFQATT and SNEGSKA (reference sequence).

A few counts support this clone. The read terminates 3 residues before the CDR3 end, so the remaining end is supplied by the germline J gene. The J gene is TRBJ1-1, the V gene TRBV7-8, with D possibly matching TRBD1 (6 bases). Germline CDR1 and CDR2: SGHVS and FQNEAQ. The V end lost 1 base, the J end lost 5 bases, and 11 bases lay between the germline ends. This CDR3 spans 14 amino acids. The chain's CDR3 is CASSLGGPVTEAFF. The CDR3 DNA, read in part, is TGTGCCAGCAGCTTAGGGGGGCCCGTGACTGAA.

At least ten counts were recorded for this clone. The read ends 3 residues early relative to the CDR3; the germline J gene fills the gap. The chain employs TRBV14 and TRBJ2-5, with 9 bases lining up with TRBD2. The V gene end was trimmed by 4 bases and the J gene end by 4 bases; junction bases not matched to a gene: 7. The CDR3 length is 15 residues. The germline gives CDR1 SGHDN, CDR2 FVKESK. The DNA read from the CDR3 is TGTGCCAGCAGCCTTAGCGGGAGCGGAGGAGAGACC. This sequence encodes CASSLSGSGGET. The whole CDR3 sequence is CASSLSGSGGETQYF.

In this sample, this clone turned up many times. This CDR3 reads CASSQEGQMNTEAFF. The DNA read from the CDR3 is TGTGCCAGCAGCCAAGAGGGACAGATGAACACTGAA. J is TRBJ1-1 and V is TRBV4-2, with 7 bases fitting TRBD1. The observed sequence ends 3 residues before the CDR3 terminus, with the missing tail filled in from the germline J gene. The junction had 1 base not matched to a gene; V was cut back by 0 bases and J by 0 bases. CDR1 and CDR2 from the germline V gene are LGHNA and YNFKEQ. The CDR3 extends over 15 amino acids.

In this sample, this clone turned up many times. CDR3 sequence reads: CASSLARDRDGYTF. The sequenced part of the CDR3 DNA is TGTGCCAGCAGCTTAGCCCGGGACAGGGATGGC. The V call is TRBV7-9, the J call TRBJ1-2; 9 bases agree with TRBD1. The read gets to within 3 residues of the CDR3 end, and the germline J gene fills in the rest. Germline V lookup: CDR1 SEHNR, CDR2 FQNEAQ (reference sequence). The CDR3 runs 14 residues. Trimming removed 0 bases from V and 6 bases from J; junction bases left unmatched: 2.

The table lists this clone with many counts. The DNA ends 3 residues before the CDR3 does, and the rest of the CDR3 is filled in from the germline J gene. V and J are TRBV12-3 or TRBV12-4 and TRBJ2-2; D may be TRBD1 (6 bases). The CDR3 has 13 amino acids. V was clipped by 3 bases and J by 6 bases, with 8 bases between them. The sequenced CDR3 bases are TGTGCCAGCAGTTTCAGGGGCGCCGGGGAG. As protein: CASSFRGAGE. The entire CDR3 is CASSFRGAGELFF.

This clone was picked up many times. The read ends 3 residues shy of where the CDR3 ends; the end is completed using the germline J gene. The V gene is TRBV20-1, the J gene TRBJ2-4, with D possibly matching TRBD2 (5 bases). The V gene lost 7 bases and the J gene lost 7 bases, with 17 bases spanning the gap. The V gene's germline CDR1 is DFQATT and CDR2 SNEGSKA (reference sequence). The CDR3 totals 13 residues. The sequenced part of the CDR3 DNA is TGCAGTGGAACGGACTCCTTAGGGAACATT. Translation: CSGTDSLGNI. The whole CDR3 is CSGTDSLGNIQYF.

This clone was recorded a few times. The read finishes 3 residues shy of the CDR3 end, and the germline J gene is used to complete it. This rearrangement joins TRBV7-9 to TRBJ1-2; D is unclear. Germline CDR1 SEHNR, CDR2 FQNEAQ (reference sequence). This CDR3 has 12 residues. The CDR3 loop is CASSPLTYDYTF. CDR3 bases read: TGTGCCAGCAGCCCTCTAACCTACGAC.

This clone was observed at least ten times. Coverage ceases 3 residues before the CDR3 finishes, and the germline J gene fills in the end. The chain couples TRBV28 to TRBJ2-4; no definite D call. The CDR3 consists of 13 residues. V lost 5 bases to trimming and J lost 1 base, with 6 bases between them. CDR1 and CDR2 from the germline V gene are MDHEN and SYDVKM. The CDR3 reads CASSNLAKNIQYF. The CDR3 DNA, read in part, is TGTGCCAGCAGTAATCTCGCCAAAAACATT.

This clone was detected ten times or more. The CDR3 end is not reached by the read, which stops 3 residues before it; the germline J gene fills it in. The gene calls are TRBV29-1 and TRBJ1-2; 7 bases align to TRBD1. The CDR3 extends over 14 amino acids. Germline loops: CDR1 SQVTM, CDR2 ANQGSEA. The DNA read from the CDR3 is TGCAGCGTTGAAGCTATCGAGACAGGGTTCCAC. It yields the protein CSVEAIETGFH. The full CDR3 protein reads CSVEAIETGFHYTF.

This clone was seen at least ten times. With the read ending 3 residues before the CDR3 end, the germline J gene is used to fill in that end. The rearrangement uses TRBV29-1 and TRBJ2-1; 7 positions agree with TRBD1. Germline loops: CDR1 SQVTM, CDR2 ANQGSEA. J gave up 0 bases and V 3 bases, and 14 bases lay outside the gene matches. This CDR3 has 18 amino acids. The CDR3 is CSVEVIGTASYSYNEQFF. The covered CDR3 bases are TGCAGCGTTGAGGTAATCGGGACAGCCTCGTACTCCTACAATGAG.

This clone showed up many times. The sequenced fragment ends 3 residues before the CDR3 boundary, so the rest is inferred from the germline J gene. This sequence joins TRBV20-1 and TRBJ1-3; D remains ambiguous. Germline V gives CDR1 DFQATT, CDR2 SNEGSKA (reference sequence). The CDR3 covers 13 residues. Trimming removed 2 bases at V and 3 bases at J, with 8 bases between. This chain's CDR3 is CSARMADGNTIYF. CDR3 DNA, as far as it was read: TGCAGTGCTAGAATGGCAGATGGAAACACC.

This clone was recorded at least ten times. The read is 3 residues too short to cover the CDR3 end, so that end is filled in from the germline J gene. The chain has TRBV5-1 and TRBJ1-2, with D perhaps matching TRBD1 (5 bases). Trimming took 5 bases from V and 2 from J, leaving 19 bases between them. Germline CDR1 reads SGHRS; CDR2 reads YFSETQ. The CDR3 has 16 residues. The sequenced part of the CDR3 DNA is TGCGCCAGCAGACCATACCAGACAGTTACAAACTATGGC. Its protein product is CASRPYQTVTNYG. The whole CDR3 reads CASRPYQTVTNYGYTF.

This clone was detected ten times or more. Read data end 3 residues before the CDR3 end; the end is taken from the germline J gene. The rearrangement links TRBV28 to TRBJ2-7; TRBD2 matches at 11 bases. Germline values: CDR1 MDHEN, CDR2 SYDVKM. CDR3 size: 16 residues. J gave up 2 bases and V 4 bases, and 7 bases lay outside the gene matches. The CDR3 DNA, read in part, is TGTGCCAGCAGTTCTCCGGGACTAGCGGAGCCCTACGAG. The encoded protein is CASSSPGLAEPYE. The CDR3 as a whole reads CASSSPGLAEPYEQYF.